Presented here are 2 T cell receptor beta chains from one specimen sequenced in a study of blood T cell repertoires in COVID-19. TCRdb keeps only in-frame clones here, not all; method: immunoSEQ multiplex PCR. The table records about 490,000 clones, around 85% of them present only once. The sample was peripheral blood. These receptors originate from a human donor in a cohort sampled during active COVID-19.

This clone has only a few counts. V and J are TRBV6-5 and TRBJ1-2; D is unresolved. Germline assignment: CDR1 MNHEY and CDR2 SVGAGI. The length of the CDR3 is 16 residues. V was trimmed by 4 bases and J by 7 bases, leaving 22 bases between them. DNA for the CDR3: TGTGCCAGCAGTTTCATGGAGACCCCCGGAACTGGTGGCTACACCTTC. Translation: CASSFMETPGTGGYTF.

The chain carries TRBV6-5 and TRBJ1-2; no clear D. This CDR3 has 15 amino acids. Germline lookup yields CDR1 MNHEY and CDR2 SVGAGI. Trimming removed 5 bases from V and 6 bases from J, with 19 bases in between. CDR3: CASSPPGGSNHGYTF. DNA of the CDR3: TGTGCCAGCAGTCCTCCGGGAGGGAGCAACCATGGCTACACCTTC.